Listed below are T cell receptor beta chains from one sample, sequenced in a study of cytomegalovirus exposure and HLA in healthy donors. Method: immunoSEQ multiplex PCR; TCRdb's copy keeps in-frame clones and lacks some. The sample records roughly 220,000 clones, 82% being singletons. What was sequenced was PBMCs. The receptors here all came from a woman in her thirties or forties in good health and CMV-seronegative. The conserved cysteine and the conserved F or W are not part of the CDR3 here. Fields, in order: CDR3 length, V gene, D gene, J gene, CDR3 protein. D genes are given only for firm matches.

13	TRBV7-9	TRBD1	TRBJ2-7	ASSSTGVGVNEQY
13	TRBV6-5	TRBD2	TRBJ2-3	ASSSLAAQPDTQY
14	TRBV5-1	-	TRBJ1-1	ASSYLGNRDRNEAF
15	TRBV4-2	TRBD2	TRBJ2-3	ASSQPGLAGGTDTQY
13	TRBV19	-	TRBJ1-1	ASSHGQRSNTEAF
12	TRBV7-9	TRBD1	TRBJ2-7	ASSQYRGDYEQY
11	TRBV9	-	TRBJ1-2	ASSPQGIGGYT
15	TRBV18	-	TRBJ1-1	ASSPGGAKSLNTEAF
16	TRBV5-1	TRBD1	TRBJ1-3	ASSLEGRGTASGNTIY
14	TRBV27	-	TRBJ2-1	ASSFTAISSYNEQF
12	TRBV19	-	TRBJ2-7	ASRLLDSHHEQY
12	TRBV6-1	TRBD1	TRBJ2-2	ASRDRVLTGELF
12	TRBV5-1	-	TRBJ2-3	ASRRADLTDTQY